A single sample gave rise to the 10 T cell receptor beta chains below, sequenced in a study of cytomegalovirus exposure and HLA in healthy donors (dated by TCRdb to 2017 to 2019). The library was built by means of the immunoSEQ multiplex PCR assay. A mixture of 60 forward primers for TCR Vbeta segments and 13 reverse primers for TCR Jbeta segments was used in the multiplex PCR. TCRdb retrieved this table from immuneACCESS and kept in-frame rearrangements only. Not all clones are present; in checked studies, unresolved V genes account for under half, and no reason is known for the remainder. A total of more than 140,000 clones appear in this sample, 75% to 80% of them only once. The ten top clones hold roughly 0.68% of the sample. Sequenced sample: PBMCs. These TCRs come from a male donor in good health and CMV-seronegative.

A few counts support this clone. This sequence joins TRBV13 and TRBJ2-7; TRBD2 agrees at 9 bases. This CDR3 spans 15 amino acids. Germline lookup yields CDR1 PRHDT and CDR2 FYEKMQ (reference sequence). Trimming took 2 bases from V and 5 from J; bases not matched to a gene: 7. The CDR3 spells CASSLPAGGTNEQYF. The CDR3, as DNA: TGTGCCAGCAGCTTACCAGCGGGGGGCACCAACGAGCAGTACTTC.

The chain uses TRBV4-3 and TRBJ2-2; TRBD1 matches 8 bases. Germline loops: CDR1 LGHNA, CDR2 YSLEER. The CDR3 has 15 residues. Trimming removed 4 bases from V and 5 bases from J; junction bases left unmatched: 6. The CDR3 region has the DNA TGCGCCAGCAGCCCACACAGGGGGAGTACCGGGGAGCTGTTTTTT. Its protein product is CASSPHRGSTGELFF.

The CDR3 DNA reads as TGTGCCAGCCACCCGGGGGTAGCGGGGACGAATGAGCAGTTCTTC. This sequence encodes CASHPGVAGTNEQFF. V usage is TRBV7-2 and J usage is TRBJ2-1; 8 nucleotides match TRBD2. Germline assignment: CDR1 SGHTA and CDR2 FQGNSA. Trimming took 8 bases from V and 7 from J; bases not matched to a gene: 13. The length of the CDR3 is 15 residues. The variable domain in full, with the rest retrieved from reference TRBV7-2 and TRBJ2-1, is GAGVSQSPSNKVTEKGKDVELRCDPISGHTALYWYRQSLGQGLEFLIYFQGNSAPDKSGLPSDRFSAERTGGSVSTLTIQRTQQEDSAVYLCASHPGVAGTNEQFFGPGTRLTVL.

This chain uses TRBV6-4 with TRBJ2-1; 10 positions match TRBD2. Per germline, CDR1 MRHNA and CDR2 SNTAGT. The ends lost 3 bases at V and 7 bases at J; junction bases unmatched: 6. The CDR3 sequence is 15 residues long. CDR3 amino acids: CASSELAGFGNEQFF. For the CDR3, the DNA is TGTGCCAGCAGTGAACTAGCGGGGTTTGGTAATGAGCAGTTCTTC.

This chain joins TRBV30 and TRBJ1-3, with D perhaps matching TRBD1 (5 bases). CDR3 size: 14 residues. V dropped 2 bases and J dropped 2 bases, with 10 bases sitting between them. Germline-derived CDR1 and CDR2 are GTSNPN and SVGIG (reference sequence). The DNA for the CDR3 is TGTGCCTGGAGTTCAGGGAGGACTGGAAACACCATATATTTT. It translates to CAWSSGRTGNTIYF.

This clone was counted a few times. The rearrangement joins TRBV18 to TRBJ2-3, with D tentatively TRBD2 (6 bases). V gave up 2 bases and J gave up 1 base, with 13 bases separating them. From germline, CDR1 is KGHSH and CDR2 LQKENI. The CDR3 has 16 amino acids. In nucleotides, the CDR3 is TGTGCCAGCTCACCAAGTCTTCGCGGGGGCACAGATACGCAGTATTTT. This encodes CASSPSLRGGTDTQYF.

This clone has just one count. This sequence joins TRBV6-6 and TRBJ2-3, with D tentatively TRBD2 (7 bases). The CDR3 has 15 residues. The germline V gene has CDR1 MNHNY and CDR2 SVGAGI (reference sequence). The germline V and J ends were trimmed by 7 bases and 1 base, with 15 bases remaining between them. CDR3 sequence (DNA): TGTGCCAGCACGGGGGGACAAGTCCGCACAGATACGCAGTATTTT. Encoded protein: CASTGGQVRTDTQYF.

The chain links TRBV19 to TRBJ2-7; tentatively, D is TRBD1 (7 bases). The CDR3 is 14 residues long. The ends were cut back, 5 bases at V and 3 bases at J, with 14 bases in the middle. CDR1 is LNHDA, CDR2 SQIVND, per germline (reference sequence). CDR3 in amino acids: CASSGGTVFYEQYF. In nucleotides, the CDR3 is TGTGCCAGTAGTGGGGGGACAGTATTCTACGAGCAGTACTTC.

The chain couples TRBV18 to TRBJ2-2, with TRBD1 identical over 7 bases. Trimming cost V 3 bases and J 5 bases; bases outside gene matches: 9. This CDR3 has 16 residues. CDR1 is KGHSH and CDR2 is LQKENI in the germline V gene. The CDR3 spells CASSPLEGALTGELFF. In DNA form, the CDR3 reads TGTGCCAGCTCACCCCTAGAGGGGGCACTGACCGGGGAGCTGTTTTTT.

This chain uses TRBV29-1 with TRBJ2-5; D might be TRBD1 (6 bases). V was shortened by 7 bases and J by 7 bases, with 22 bases between the two germline ends. CDR3 size: 14 residues. In germline, CDR1 is SQVTM, CDR2 ANQGSEA. The CDR3 loop is CSGDGAYQGGTQYF. DNA for the CDR3: TGCAGCGGGGATGGGGCCTACCAAGGGGGGACCCAGTACTTC.